This is a list of T cell receptor beta chains from one sample in a study of T cell repertoires in cytomegalovirus infection. TCRdb re-derived calls from the reads in MiXCR, one entry per CDR3 protein. The repertoire has 310,000 or so distinct CDR3 sequences, roughly 25% of them found once; the top ten carry roughly 14%. Which antigens these TCRs recognize remains unknown. The source material was cultured PBMCs, sampled from culture after CMV antigen stimulation. The receptors here all came from a human donor in good health (CMV status not recorded). Some clones in this sample may be carry-over from other donors' samples. CDR3s leave out the opening cysteine and the closing phenylalanine or tryptophan. Each record gives: J gene, V gene, CDR3 protein.

J: TRBJ2-2; V: TRBV4-1; CDR3: ASSPGSWGWPSGRDYTGELF
J: TRBJ1-2; V: TRBV6-1; CDR3: ASSDTGYGYT
J: TRBJ2-2; V: TRBV14; CDR3: ASSQMTVATGELF
J: TRBJ2-1; V: TRBV20-1; CDR3: SARLTGAEHEQF
J: TRBJ2-3; V: TRBV7-2; CDR3: ASSRNRGIRADTQY
J: TRBJ2-5; V: TRBV28; CDR3: ASGELIKETQY
J: TRBJ2-1; V: TRBV11-2; CDR3: ASSPRVGSSYNEQF
J: TRBJ1-2; V: TRBV6-1; CDR3: ASRGITGVGHT
J: TRBJ2-2; V: TRBV5-5; CDR3: ASSAGTYNTGELF
J: TRBJ2-2; V: TRBV7-2; CDR3: ASSHRTGWPGELF